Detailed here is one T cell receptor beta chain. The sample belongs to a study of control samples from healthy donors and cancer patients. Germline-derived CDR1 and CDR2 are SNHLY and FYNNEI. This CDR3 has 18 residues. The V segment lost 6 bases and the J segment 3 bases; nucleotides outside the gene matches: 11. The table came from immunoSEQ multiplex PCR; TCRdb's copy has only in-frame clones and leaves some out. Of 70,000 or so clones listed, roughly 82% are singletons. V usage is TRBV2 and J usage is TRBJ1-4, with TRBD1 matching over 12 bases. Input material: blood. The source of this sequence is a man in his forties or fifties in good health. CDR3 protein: CASRLIRDRGPANEKLFF. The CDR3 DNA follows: TGTGCCAGCAGATTAATCCGGGACAGGGGGCCGGCTAATGAAAAACTGTTTTTT.